These 26 T cell receptor beta chains were all obtained from the same sample, sequenced in a study of shared clonotypes between healthy human individuals. The data were produced by immunoSEQ multiplex PCR, yet TCRdb's version contains in-frame clones alone and is incomplete. The repertoire consists of roughly 1 million clones, with 70% to 80% occurring once and the leading ten covering around 1.5%. Sequencing input: memory CD4+ T cells sorted from blood. This sample's subset: CD45RA-negative fraction. The origin of the receptors is a man aged 18 to 30 in good health.

V usage is TRBV5-1 and J usage is TRBJ2-7; perhaps D is TRBD1 or TRBD2 (5 bases each). V was shortened by 0 bases and J by 3 bases, with 13 bases between the two germline ends. Germline V gives CDR1 SGHRS, CDR2 YFSETQ. The CDR3 length is 15 residues. Here the CDR3 DNA reads TGCGCCAGCAGCTTGGAGCCCGGGGCCCTCTACGAGCAGTACTTC. Its protein product is CASSLEPGALYEQYF.

Comments on this clone: Distinct nucleotide sequences in the sample also encode this CDR3. The chain's CDR3 is CASSQDRGNYGYTF. For the CDR3, the DNA is TGCGCCAGCAGCCAAGATAGGGGGAACTATGGCTACACCTTC. V usage is TRBV4-1 and J usage is TRBJ1-2; possibly TRBD1 for D (6 bases). Trimming cost V 0 bases and J 2 bases, with 7 bases left between them. The CDR3 is 14 amino acids. The germline gives CDR1 MGHRA, CDR2 YSYEKL.

This chain joins TRBV5-1 and TRBJ2-2, with 11 nucleotides matching TRBD2. The CDR3 length is 17 residues. Trimming at V came to 4 bases and at J to 6 bases, leaving 11 bases not matched to a gene. CDR1 is SGHRS, CDR2 YFSETQ, per germline. CDR3 protein: CASSQDSGRAVPGELFF. As DNA, the CDR3 is TGCGCCAGCAGCCAAGATAGCGGGAGGGCTGTGCCCGGGGAGCTGTTTTTT.

This clone occurred many times. The chain combines TRBV14 with TRBJ1-2; TRBD1 is a possible D gene (6 bases). Looked up from germline, CDR1 is SGHDN and CDR2 is FVKESK. The length of the CDR3 is 15 residues. The V end was cut by 0 bases, the J end by 6 bases, with 14 bases between. The CDR3 loop is CASSQDSGARNGYTF. In nucleotides, the CDR3 is TGTGCCAGCAGCCAAGATTCGGGGGCGCGTAATGGCTACACCTTC.

The V gene is TRBV9, the J gene TRBJ2-3; no clear D gene. The CDR3 consists of 15 residues. Trimming left V 0 bases short and J 2 bases short, with 10 bases between. Germline values: CDR1 SGDLS, CDR2 YYNGEE. DNA of the CDR3: TGTGCCAGCAGCGTAGTGGGCCATGACACAGATACGCAGTATTTT. It encodes CASSVVGHDTDTQYF. Using reference TRBV9 and TRBJ2-3 for the parts outside the CDR3, the full variable domain is DSGVTQTPKHLITATGQRVTLRCSPRSGDLSVYWYQQSLDQGLQFLIQYYNGEERAKGNILERFSAQQFPDLHSELNLSSLELGDSALYFCASSVVGHDTDTQYFGPGTRLTVL.

The sample holds one count of this clone. This chain uses TRBV10-2 with TRBJ2-3; the D gene is possibly TRBD2 (5 bases). The germline gives CDR1 WSHSY, CDR2 SAAADI. V lost 3 bases and J 2 bases, leaving 15 bases between the germline ends. The CDR3 length is 16 residues. In DNA, the CDR3 is TGCGCCAGCAGTGAAGAGGGTCCAACGATCACAGATACGCAGTATTTT. Translated: CASSEEGPTITDTQYF.

This clone came up once. The chain recombines TRBV5-8 with TRBJ1-6, with 7 bases fitting TRBD1. CDR3 size: 14 residues. Germline V gene data show CDR1 as SGHTS and CDR2 as YDEGEE. Trimming removed 5 bases from V and 9 bases from J; junction bases left unmatched: 8. For the CDR3, the DNA is TGTGCCAGCAGTCCCCGACAGGGTGCTTCACCCCTCCACTTT. This sequence encodes CASSPRQGASPLHF.

The chain has TRBV19 and TRBJ2-3; D ambiguous. Germline V CDR1 and CDR2: LNHDA, SQIVND (reference sequence). The CDR3 totals 15 residues. The V and J ends lost 7 bases and 3 bases respectively, with 17 bases between them. The CDR3 nucleotides are TGTGCCAGTACTACGCGGAAGGGCGTGACAGATACGCAGTATTTT. Its protein is CASTTRKGVTDTQYF.

This chain joins TRBV7-6 and TRBJ2-2; 9 bases fit TRBD1. The germline gives CDR1 SGHVS, CDR2 FNYEAQ. This CDR3 is 14 amino acids long. Trimming took 5 bases from V and 7 from J; bases not matched to a gene: 5. The CDR3 here is CASSQGQGGGELFF. Written as DNA, the CDR3 is TGTGCCAGCAGCCAGGGACAGGGCGGCGGGGAGCTGTTTTTT.

V gene TRBV5-1 combines with J gene TRBJ2-6; 8 nucleotides match TRBD1. The CDR3 spans 17 residues. Per germline, CDR1 SGHRS and CDR2 YFSETQ. After removal of 0 bases from V and 3 bases from J, the junction contained 5 bases not matched to a gene. For the CDR3, the DNA is TGCGCCAGCAGCTTGGAGCCAGGGGGCTATGGGGCCAACGTCCTGACTTTC. It encodes CASSLEPGGYGANVLTF.

Details on this clone: The sample contains more than one DNA sequence encoding this CDR3. The chain combines TRBV11-2 with TRBJ2-5; no clear D. V was trimmed by 5 bases and J by 2 bases, leaving 6 bases between them. This CDR3 spans 12 amino acids. The germline V gene has CDR1 SGHAT and CDR2 FQNNGV. The CDR3, as DNA: TGTGCCAGCAGCCTGGGGCAAGAGACCCAGTACTTC. Its translation: CASSLGQETQYF.

The rearrangement links TRBV7-9 to TRBJ2-5; D unresolved. CDR1 is SEHNR and CDR2 is FQNEAQ in the germline V gene (reference sequence). This CDR3 spans 14 amino acids. The ends were cut back, 5 bases at V and 2 bases at J, with 12 bases in the middle. CDR3 coding DNA: TGTGCCAGCAGCCTACCAAAATCTCAAGAGACCCAGTACTTC. This translates into CASSLPKSQETQYF.

Of note for this clone: The same CDR3 is also encoded by other DNA sequences in this sample. The rearrangement uses TRBV7-2 and TRBJ2-7, with D hard to call. This CDR3 is 12 amino acids long. The germline gives CDR1 SGHTA, CDR2 FQGNSA. The V end lost 1 base, the J end lost 3 bases, and 4 bases lay between the germline ends. In nucleotides, the CDR3 is TGTGCCAGCAGCTTAGTGAGCTACGAGCAGTACTTC. Translated, it gives CASSLVSYEQYF.

The rearrangement joins TRBV5-6 to TRBJ2-5; TRBD2 matches at 9 bases. The germline V gene encodes CDR1 SGHDT and CDR2 YYEEEE. The CDR3 has 15 amino acids. Trimming removed 5 bases from V and 1 base from J; junction bases left unmatched: 6. CDR3: CASSGAGLAQETQYF. In DNA, the CDR3 is TGTGCCAGCAGTGGGGCGGGACTAGCCCAAGAGACCCAGTACTTC.

The CDR3 protein is CASSPIPLLSNQPQHF. In nucleotides, the CDR3 is TGTGCCAGTAGTCCTATACCATTGCTCAGCAATCAGCCCCAGCATTTT. The rearrangement joins TRBV19 to TRBJ1-5; D gene unclear. Germline V gene sequence: CDR1 LNHDA, CDR2 SQIVND (reference sequence). Trimming shortened V by 5 bases and J by 1 base, and 15 bases separated the two germline ends. This CDR3 is 16 amino acids long.

This clone has just one count. CDR3 region: CASGFHHRTDTQYF. The DNA for the CDR3 is TGTGCCAGTGGTTTCCATCACCGCACAGATACGCAGTATTTT. The V and J genes are TRBV19 and TRBJ2-3; no clear D gene. The V gene's germline CDR1 is LNHDA and CDR2 SQIVND (reference sequence). This CDR3 has 14 amino acids. V was cut by 8 bases and J by 1 base, with 13 bases left in between.

V usage is TRBV2 and J usage is TRBJ2-2, with D maybe TRBD2 (5 bases). Germline V gives CDR1 SNHLY, CDR2 FYNNEI. The CDR3 contains 16 residues. Trimming pared 8 bases from V and 1 base from J, leaving 17 bases between. The DNA for the CDR3 is TGTGCCAGCGGGAGTTTTGGATACTTGAACACCGGGGAGCTGTTTTTT. It yields the protein CASGSFGYLNTGELFF. The variable domain in full, with the rest retrieved from reference TRBV2 and TRBJ2-2, is EPEVTQTPSHQVTQMGQEVILRCVPISNHLYFYWYRQILGQKVEFLVSFYNNEISEKSEIFDDQFSVERPDGSNFTLKIRSTKLEDSAMYFCASGSFGYLNTGELFFGEGSRLTVL.

This chain's CDR3 is CASGSPATMGATNYGYTF. CDR3 bases: TGTGCCAGCGGGTCCCCCGCTACGATGGGGGCCACTAACTATGGCTACACCTTC. The rearrangement joins TRBV28 to TRBJ1-2, with TRBD1 as a possible D gene (6 bases). In germline, CDR1 is MDHEN, CDR2 SYDVKM. This CDR3 region has 18 residues. V lost 8 bases and J 0 bases, leaving 25 bases between the germline ends.

The sample holds a few counts of this clone. The chain links TRBV27 to TRBJ2-1; possibly TRBD1 or TRBD2 for D (5 bases each). With 3 bases removed from V and 11 bases from J, the gap between germline ends came to 11 bases. CDR1 and CDR2 (germline): MNHEY, SMNVEV (reference sequence). The CDR3 has 12 residues. The CDR3 bases are TGTGCCAGCAGTTTCCCCCAGGGACAGCAGTTCTTC. Residues: CASSFPQGQQFF.

This clone was found many times. This rearrangement joins TRBV15 to TRBJ2-2; 12 bases agree with TRBD2. Germline V gene sequence: CDR1 LNHNV, CDR2 YYDKDF (reference sequence). The CDR3 has 15 amino acids. The trim removed 11 bases at V and 7 bases at J, leaving 11 bases unmatched. In DNA, the CDR3 is TGTGCCTCCGGGCCTAGCGGGGGGGCCCTCGGGGAGCTGTTTTTT. It specifies CASGPSGGALGELFF. Together with reference TRBV15 and TRBJ2-2, the CDR3 gives the full variable domain: DAMVIQNPRYQVTQFGKPVTLSCSQTLNHNVMYWYQQKSSQAPKLLFHYYDKDFNNEADTPDNFQSRRPNTSFCFLDIRSPGLGDTAMYLCASGPSGGALGELFFGEGSRLTVL.

The CDR3 DNA reads as TGTGCCAGTAGTATTGAGGACTCTGGGGCCAACGTCCTGACTTTC. It translates to CASSIEDSGANVLTF. V is TRBV19 and J is TRBJ2-6, with unresolved D. Germline CDR1 reads LNHDA; CDR2 reads SQIVND (reference sequence). V lost 3 bases and J lost 0, with 6 bases in between. This CDR3 is 15 amino acids long.

The chain combines TRBV19 with TRBJ2-5; D unclear. The CDR3 length is 13 residues. Germline V gene sequence: CDR1 LNHDA, CDR2 SQIVND (reference sequence). The V gene lost 6 bases and the J gene lost 4 bases, with 12 bases spanning the gap. The CDR3 loop reads CASRSVTGETQYF. As DNA, the CDR3 is TGTGCCAGTAGGAGCGTGACGGGAGAGACCCAGTACTTC.

The V and J genes are TRBV11-2 and TRBJ2-7; 8 nucleotides match TRBD2. The CDR3 is 17 amino acids. Germline V gives CDR1 SGHAT, CDR2 FQNNGV. Trimming removed 1 base from V and 1 base from J; junction bases left unmatched: 9. The CDR3 reads CASSLVPGTSGSYEQYF. The CDR3 DNA reads as TGTGCCAGCAGCTTAGTCCCCGGGACTAGTGGTTCCTACGAGCAGTACTTC.

This rearrangement joins TRBV11-2 to TRBJ2-5, with D maybe TRBD1 (6 bases). CDR3 length equals 16 residues. V shed 1 base and J shed 7 bases, with 19 bases lying between them. In germline, CDR1 is SGHAT, CDR2 FQNNGV. The CDR3 loop reads CASSLGGTQSRGTQYF. The CDR3 region has the DNA TGTGCCAGCAGCTTAGGGGGGACACAATCTAGGGGGACCCAGTACTTC.

V usage is TRBV28 and J usage is TRBJ1-4; TRBD1 aligns across 7 bases. J lost 7 bases, V lost 9 bases, and 8 bases had no gene match. This CDR3 spans 13 amino acids. Germline V gives CDR1 MDHEN, CDR2 SYDVKM. The DNA for the CDR3 is TGTGCCAGTACGAGGGGGCTGGGTGAAAAACTGTTTTTT. It yields the protein CASTRGLGEKLFF.

The chain recombines TRBV11-2 with TRBJ1-4, with a weak D call TRBD1 (5 bases). Germline assignment: CDR1 SGHAT and CDR2 FQNNGV. The CDR3 is made up of 12 amino acids. The V end was cut by 5 bases, the J end by 14 bases, with 15 bases between. As DNA, the CDR3 is TGTGCCAGCAGCCTGACCCCAGGGAAGCTGTTTTTT. As protein: CASSLTPGKLFF.